The 22 T cell receptor beta chains in this list originate from one sample, sequenced in a study of cytomegalovirus exposure and HLA in healthy donors (dated by TCRdb to 2017 to 2019). Libraries were prepared through the immunoSEQ multiplex PCR assay. For the multiplex PCR, a mixture combining 60 forward primers for TCR Vbeta segments and 13 reverse primers for TCR Jbeta segments was used. What TCRdb holds here is the immuneACCESS table cut down to in-frame rearrangements. Part of the clones is not present; checked against another copy, under half of the missing clones reflect an unresolved V gene, and the others are unexplained. The table for this sample records 60,000 to 70,000 clones. About 15% of the sample goes to the ten largest clones. Sequencing used PBMCs. Receptors originate from a boy aged 10-17 years in good health and CMV-seronegative.

The chain couples TRBV29-1 to TRBJ2-7; TRBD2 might be the D (5 bases). The germline gives CDR1 SQVTM, CDR2 ANQGSEA. Trimming left V 4 bases short and J 2 bases short, with 12 bases between. CDR3 size: 13 residues. The CDR3 loop is CSVGQRVAYEQYF. DNA for the CDR3: TGCAGCGTTGGGCAGAGGGTTGCCTACGAGCAGTACTTC.

The chain links TRBV18 to TRBJ2-1, with D perhaps matching TRBD1 (6 bases). Trimming left V 3 bases short and J 7 bases short, with 7 bases between. Germline CDR1 is KGHSH and CDR2 is LQKENI. CDR3 length: 12 residues. Here the CDR3 DNA reads TGTGCCAGCTCACCCGACAGGAATGAGCAGTTCTTC. Encoded protein: CASSPDRNEQFF.

The V gene is TRBV6-4, the J gene TRBJ2-2; 10 bases are a match to TRBD1. This CDR3 contains 15 residues. The trim removed 2 bases at V and 6 bases at J, leaving 3 bases unmatched. In germline, CDR1 is MRHNA, CDR2 SNTAGT. CDR3 coding DNA: TGTGCCAGCAGTGACCGGACAGGGGGTGCCGGGGAGCTGTTTTTT. This codes for CASSDRTGGAGELFF.

CDR3 sequence reads: CASSVDGTGHSRYEQYF. CDR3 DNA: TGTGCCAGCAGCGTAGATGGGACGGGACATTCACGTTACGAGCAGTACTTC. V and J are TRBV9 and TRBJ2-7, with TRBD1 as a possible D gene (6 bases). V lost 0 bases and J lost 4, with 20 bases in between. In germline, CDR1 is SGDLS, CDR2 YYNGEE. The CDR3 is 17 amino acids.

The rearrangement links TRBV9 to TRBJ2-1; TRBD2 aligns across 7 bases. Germline V lookup: CDR1 SGDLS, CDR2 YYNGEE. V lost 3 bases, J lost 7 bases, and 13 bases stayed unmatched. This CDR3 is 16 amino acids long. In nucleotides, the CDR3 is TGTGCCAGCAGCGAAAGCGGGACTTCAATCGGAAATGAGCAGTTCTTC. It translates to CASSESGTSIGNEQFF.

About this clone itself: The identical CDR3 is also encoded by other nucleotide sequences in the sample. The chain combines TRBV2 with TRBJ2-2, with D possibly being TRBD1 (5 bases). Germline lookup yields CDR1 SNHLY and CDR2 FYNNEI. V gave up 6 bases and J gave up 1 base, with 6 bases separating them. The CDR3 totals 13 residues. This CDR3 reads CASRGRNTGELFF. DNA for the CDR3: TGTGCCAGCAGGGGGCGGAACACCGGGGAGCTGTTTTTT.

The chain couples TRBV19 to TRBJ1-2; possible D gene TRBD1, 5 bases. The V gene's germline CDR1 is LNHDA and CDR2 SQIVND (reference sequence). The CDR3 is made up of 15 amino acids. Trimming left V 5 bases short and J 8 bases short, with 21 bases between. For the CDR3, the DNA is TGTGCCAGTAGTTCGCCCGGGACTCTTAGGGAAGGCTACACCTTC. It codes for CASSSPGTLREGYTF.

The chain links TRBV14 to TRBJ2-2; maybe TRBD1 (6 bases). The CDR3 sequence is 15 residues long. Trimming pared 0 bases from V and 6 bases from J, leaving 11 bases between. In germline, CDR1 is SGHDN, CDR2 FVKESK. CDR3 residues: CASSQDWGPPGELFF. CDR3 in DNA: TGTGCCAGCAGCCAAGATTGGGGGCCTCCCGGGGAGCTGTTTTTT.

The rearrangement uses TRBV11-3 and TRBJ2-1, with 8 positions matching TRBD1. Unmatched junction bases numbered 4, after V lost 3 bases and J lost 9 bases. Germline lookup yields CDR1 SGHNT and CDR2 YENEEA. This CDR3 contains 13 residues. The CDR3 region has the DNA TGTGCCAGCAGCTTTGGACAGGGCGGTGAGCAGTTCTTC. Protein sequence: CASSFGQGGEQFF. Drawing the rest from reference TRBV11-3 and TRBJ2-1, the complete variable domain is EAGVVQSPRYKIIEKKQPVAFWCNPISGHNTLYWYLQNLGQGPELLIRYENEEAVDDSQLPKDRFSAERLKGVDSTLKIQPAELGDSAVYLCASSFGQGGEQFFGPGTRLTVL.

V gene TRBV7-9 combines with J gene TRBJ2-2; TRBD2 aligns across 7 bases. Germline V lookup: CDR1 SEHNR, CDR2 FQNEAQ (reference sequence). This CDR3 spans 16 amino acids. The J segment lost 1 base and the V segment lost 7 bases, leaving 9 bases of the junction unmatched. The CDR3 DNA sequence: TGTGCCAGCATCCTACGAGCGGGGAAGAACACCGGGGAGCTGTTTTTT. This encodes CASILRAGKNTGELFF.

The gene calls are TRBV19 and TRBJ1-4; TRBD1 matches at 7 bases. Germline CDR1 reads LNHDA; CDR2 reads SQIVND (reference sequence). Trimming removed 7 bases from V and 10 bases from J; junction bases left unmatched: 18. The CDR3 covers 16 residues. This chain's CDR3 is CASTTTDSSQGGKLFF. CDR3 nucleotides: TGTGCCAGTACCACTACTGACAGCTCTCAGGGGGGAAAACTGTTTTTT.

The genes are TRBV5-1 and TRBJ1-2; a weak D match, TRBD1 (5 bases). Germline values: CDR1 SGHRS, CDR2 YFSETQ. V lost 2 bases to trimming and J lost 1 base, with 12 bases between them. The CDR3 has 15 amino acids. CDR3: CASSLGAENNYGYTF. As DNA, the CDR3 is TGCGCCAGCAGCTTAGGGGCGGAAAATAACTATGGCTACACCTTC.

The chain couples TRBV5-1 to TRBJ2-5, with 12 bases identical to TRBD1. V trimming: 4 bases; J trimming: 5 bases; junction bases outside the gene matches: 6. The CDR3 is 15 residues long. The V gene's germline CDR1 is SGHRS and CDR2 YFSETQ. The CDR3 loop is CASSRGTGGVETQYF. In DNA form, the CDR3 reads TGCGCCAGCAGCCGCGGGACAGGGGGCGTCGAGACCCAGTACTTC.

The chain couples TRBV15 to TRBJ1-4; D uncertain. This CDR3 is 18 amino acids long. V dropped 5 bases and J dropped 1 base, with 20 bases sitting between them. Germline-derived CDR1 and CDR2 are LNHNV and YYDKDF (reference sequence). CDR3 amino acids: CATSGTGVTVGTNEKLFF. The CDR3, as DNA: TGTGCCACCAGCGGAACGGGAGTCACGGTGGGAACTAATGAAAAACTGTTTTTT.

V is TRBV4-3 and J is TRBJ1-4, with D unresolved. Germline V gives CDR1 LGHNA, CDR2 YSLEER. Trimming cost V 4 bases and J 2 bases, with 11 bases left between them. The CDR3 length is 15 residues. The CDR3 sequence is CASSPDGATNEKLFF. The DNA for the CDR3 is TGCGCCAGCAGCCCCGACGGAGCGACTAATGAAAAACTGTTTTTT.

J is TRBJ2-1 and V is TRBV29-1; 13 nucleotides line up with TRBD2. Germline lookup yields CDR1 SQVTM and CDR2 ANQGSEA. The CDR3 spans 16 residues. After removal of 1 base from V and 7 bases from J, the junction contained 7 bases not matched to a gene. The CDR3 nucleotides read TGCAGCGTTGAAGGGCGGACTAGCGGGGGAGCAAATGAGCAGTTCTTC. Amino acid sequence: CSVEGRTSGGANEQFF.

The V gene is TRBV5-4, the J gene TRBJ1-1; 7 nucleotides line up with TRBD1. The J segment lost 5 bases and the V segment lost 4 bases, leaving 11 bases of the junction unmatched. This CDR3 spans 15 amino acids. The V gene's germline CDR1 is SGHNT and CDR2 YYREEE (reference sequence). CDR3 nucleotide sequence: TGTGCCAGCAGCCCGTCCCCCGTCAGGGGGACTGAAGCTTTCTTT. Its translation is CASSPSPVRGTEAFF.

The V call is TRBV25-1, the J call TRBJ1-2; tentatively, D is TRBD1 (6 bases). V was pared by 6 bases and J by 1 base, with 9 bases between. In germline, CDR1 is MGHDK, CDR2 SYGVNS. The CDR3 is made up of 13 amino acids. The CDR3 nucleotides read TGTGCCAGCAGGGGGGCTTATAACTATGGCTACACCTTC. Its protein product is CASRGAYNYGYTF.

This chain connects TRBV7-9 to TRBJ2-3; 7 nucleotides match TRBD1. Germline loops: CDR1 SEHNR, CDR2 FQNEAQ (reference sequence). With V trimmed by 2 bases and J by 0 bases, 8 bases remained unmatched. This CDR3 has 17 residues. CDR3 sequence: CASSLPTGAPSTDTQYF. CDR3 sequence (DNA): TGTGCCAGCAGCTTACCCACAGGGGCGCCAAGCACAGATACGCAGTATTTT.

The genes are TRBV7-3 and TRBJ1-6; D unclear. Looked up from germline, CDR1 is SGHTA and CDR2 is FQGTGA. This CDR3 is 14 amino acids long. The V end was cut by 3 bases, the J end by 0 bases, with 3 bases between. The CDR3 loop is CASSLSSYNSPLHF. The CDR3 bases are TGTGCCAGCAGCTTGAGCTCCTATAATTCACCCCTCCACTTT. The full variable domain, in which reference TRBV7-3 and TRBJ1-6 provide the parts outside the CDR3, is GAGVSQTPSNKVTEKGKYVELRCDPISGHTALYWYRQSLGQGPEFLIYFQGTGAADDSGLPNDRFFAVRPEGSVSTLKIQRTERGDSAVYLCASSLSSYNSPLHFGNGTRLTVT.

The rearrangement links TRBV18 to TRBJ2-7, with 7 positions matching TRBD1. This CDR3 spans 13 amino acids. V lost 6 bases, J lost 7 bases, and 9 bases stayed unmatched. Germline CDR1 is KGHSH and CDR2 is LQKENI. In DNA, the CDR3 is TGTGCCAGCTCCTACCTCGAACAGGGGGAGCAGTACTTC. Translating it yields CASSYLEQGEQYF.

The chain recombines TRBV4-3 with TRBJ2-7; D call uncertain. This CDR3 contains 13 residues. The V gene's germline CDR1 is LGHNA and CDR2 YSLEER. Deletions cut 1 base from V and 5 bases from J, with 9 bases between. This CDR3 reads CASSQGRFDEQYF. CDR3 DNA: TGCGCCAGCAGCCAAGGCAGGTTCGACGAGCAGTACTTC.